Listed below are T cell receptor beta chains from one sample, sequenced in a study of graft-versus-host responses after intestinal transplantation. These receptors' targets are unknown. TCRdb keeps only in-frame clones here, not all; method: immunoSEQ multiplex PCR. The sample lists 100,000 or so clones; 75% to 95% were seen once. This material consisted of unstimulated CD4+ T cells sorted from spleen or lymph node cells, taken before transplant. These receptors were taken from a human donor who was the organ donor for an intestinal transplant. Both conserved end residues are part of each CDR3. D genes are given only for firm matches. Where a row states a size, it is once, few, many or the class of an expanded clone; other rows omit it.

D,J,size,V,CDR3,DNA
NA,TRBJ2-7,NA,TRBV6-6,CASSKQGTSYEQYF,TGTGCCAGCAGTAAACAGGGTACATCCTACGAGCAGTACTTC
TRBD2,TRBJ2-7,NA,TRBV7-9,CASSLSLAGGSYEQYF,TGTGCCAGCAGCCTTTCACTAGCGGGGGGTTCCTACGAGCAGTACTTC
NA,TRBJ2-1,NA,TRBV7-2,CASSPRTSNEQFF,TGTGCCAGCAGCCCCCGAACTAGCAATGAGCAGTTCTTC
NA,TRBJ1-5,NA,TRBV7-2,CASSLDLASNQPQHF,TGTGCCAGCAGCTTAGATTTAGCTAGCAATCAGCCCCAGCATTTT
NA,TRBJ1-2,NA,TRBV6-1,CASSGTFNYGYTF,TGTGCCAGCAGCGGGACATTCAACTATGGCTACACCTTC
NA,TRBJ2-7,NA,TRBV14,CASSHRGGPGSYEQYF,TGTGCCAGCAGCCATAGGGGGGGCCCGGGCTCCTACGAGCAGTACTTC
NA,TRBJ2-2,NA,TRBV18,CASSRENTGELFF,TGTGCCAGCTCCCGGGAGAACACCGGGGAGCTGTTTTTT
TRBD1,TRBJ1-3,NA,TRBV14,CASSLSWTGLGSGNTIYF,TGTGCCAGCAGCCTATCATGGACAGGGCTCGGCTCTGGAAACACCATATATTTT
TRBD2,TRBJ2-4,NA,TRBV18,CASSLPRTSGGEDKNIQYF,TGTGCCAGCTCCCTGCCCCGGACTAGCGGGGGGGAGGACAAAAACATTCAGTACTTC
NA,TRBJ1-4,NA,TRBV28,CASIRGGGSHLPLFF,TGTGCCAGCATACGTGGCGGGGGGTCCCATCTACCGCTGTTTTTT
TRBD2,TRBJ2-2,NA,TRBV5-1,CASSKGTSGALIAGELFF,TGCGCCAGCAGTAAGGGGACTAGCGGGGCCTTGATAGCCGGGGAGCTGTTTTTT
TRBD2,TRBJ2-1,NA,TRBV9,CASSVGTSGRDEQFF,TGTGCCAGCAGCGTAGGGACTAGCGGAAGAGATGAGCAGTTCTTC
TRBD2,TRBJ2-1,NA,TRBV18,CASSPLAGVNEQFF,TGTGCCAGCTCACCACTTGCGGGGGTCAATGAGCAGTTCTTC
NA,TRBJ2-3,NA,TRBV7-9,CASPSSTDTQYF,TGTGCCAGCCCTAGTAGCACAGATACGCAGTATTTT
TRBD1,TRBJ2-1,NA,TRBV19,CASSITDRANEQFF,TGTGCCAGTAGTATCACCGACAGGGCCAATGAGCAGTTCTTC
NA,TRBJ1-1,once,TRBV19,CASSRRAQVMNTEAFF,TGTGCCAGTAGCCGCCGAGCACAGGTGATGAACACTGAAGCTTTCTTT
TRBD1,TRBJ1-1,NA,TRBV4-2,CASSQGDRVMNTEAFF,TGTGCCAGCAGCCAAGGGGACAGGGTCATGAACACTGAAGCTTTCTTT
NA,TRBJ1-1,NA,TRBV30,CAWSVSMNTEAFF,TGTGCCTGGAGTGTATCCATGAACACTGAAGCTTTCTTT
NA,TRBJ2-1,NA,TRBV25-1,CASSDPFRWNEQFF,TGTGCCAGCAGTGACCCCTTCCGGTGGAATGAGCAGTTCTTC
NA,TRBJ1-1,NA,TRBV7-7,CASSFVGNEGFSEAFF,TGTGCTAGCAGCTTCGTCGGTAACGAGGGTTTCTCTGAAGCTTTCTTT
NA,TRBJ2-2,NA,TRBV10-3,CAISSRGTGELFF,TGTGCCATCTCTAGCAGGGGCACCGGGGAGCTGTTTTTT
TRBD2,TRBJ2-1,NA,TRBV5-4,CASSLLSGGAREQFF,TGTGCCAGCAGCTTGTTGTCCGGGGGGGCTAGAGAGCAGTTCTTC
NA,TRBJ1-4,NA,TRBV4-2,CASSQDTLRARGRATNEKLFF,TGTGCCAGCAGCCAAGATACCTTGAGAGCAAGGGGTCGGGCAACTAATGAAAAACTGTTTTTT
NA,TRBJ1-1,NA,TRBV27,CASSPRVGTEAFF,TGTGCCAGCAGTCCCAGGGTGGGCACTGAAGCTTTCTTT
TRBD1,TRBJ1-5,NA,TRBV25-1,CASSPGTGGVSQPQHF,TGTGCCAGTAGTCCCGGGACAGGGGGCGTCAGTCAGCCCCAGCATTTT
TRBD2,TRBJ2-1,NA,TRBV5-1,CASSEQGLAGGRRGNEQFF,TGCGCCAGCAGCGAGCAAGGACTAGCGGGGGGCCGGAGGGGCAATGAGCAGTTCTTC
NA,TRBJ1-2,NA,TRBV10-3,CATKQPRTENYGYTF,TGTGCCACAAAACAACCCCGGACAGAGAACTATGGCTACACCTTC
NA,TRBJ1-5,NA,TRBV27,CASSLSLGAGNQPQHF,TGTGCCAGCAGTTTATCCTTGGGGGCCGGGAATCAGCCCCAGCATTTT
TRBD2,TRBJ2-7,NA,TRBV25-1,CARWGGESYEQYF,TGTGCCAGGTGGGGGGGGGAATCCTACGAGCAGTACTTC
NA,TRBJ1-6,NA,TRBV30,CAWSSGTYNSPPHF,TGTGCCTGGAGTTCCGGGACATATAATTCACCCCCCCACTTT
TRBD1,TRBJ2-7,NA,TRBV4-1,CASSLDRQRTYEQYF,TGCGCCAGCAGCCTGGACAGGCAAAGAACCTACGAGCAGTACTTC
NA,TRBJ1-4,few,TRBV4-1,CASSQLDRDEKLFF,TGCGCCAGCAGCCAATTGGACAGAGATGAAAAACTGTTTTTT
NA,TRBJ1-2,NA,TRBV6-5,CASSSTAVNYGYTF,TGTGCCAGCAGTTCGACAGCCGTTAACTATGGCTACACCTTC
NA,TRBJ1-5,NA,TRBV27,CASSLPPGHYSNQPQHF,TGTGCCAGCAGTTTACCCCCGGGACACTATAGCAATCAGCCCCAGCATTTT
TRBD1,TRBJ1-2,NA,TRBV5-1,CASSHTGTANSYGYTF,TGCGCCAGCAGCCATACCGGGACAGCAAACTCCTATGGCTACACCTTC
NA,TRBJ1-1,NA,TRBV10-3,CATSPRGDGTEAFF,TGTGCCACCTCCCCGCGGGGGGATGGGACTGAAGCTTTCTTT
NA,TRBJ2-7,NA,TRBV2,CASSEGVYEQYF,TGTGCCAGCAGTGAAGGCGTCTACGAGCAGTACTTC
TRBD2,TRBJ2-3,NA,TRBV5-1,CASSPRVSGGSSTDTQYF,TGCGCCAGCAGCCCGAGGGTTAGCGGGGGGTCTAGCACAGATACGCAGTATTTT
TRBD1,TRBJ1-6,NA,TRBV4-3,CASSSRGQVNSPLHF,TGCGCCAGCAGCTCCAGGGGGCAGGTGAATTCACCCCTCCACTTT
NA,TRBJ2-1,NA,TRBV28,CASSRDIYNEQFF,TGTGCCAGCAGTAGGGACATTTACAATGAGCAGTTCTTC